The entry below gives a single T cell receptor (beta chain) sequence along with its context. What it binds is not known. This CDR3 is built from 13 residues. The V gene's germline CDR1 is SGHTS and CDR2 YDEGEE. Trimming removed 0 bases from V and 3 bases from J, with 6 bases in between. This table comes from immunoSEQ multiplex PCR, and its TCRdb copy is limited to in-frame clones, with some not included. The table lists about 37,000 clones, roughly 87% of them singletons. The authors processed graft tissue to release intraepithelial and lamina propria lymphocytes. The data stem from a study of graft-versus-host responses after intestinal transplantation. Study-wide context: Every one of the recipients received anti-thymocyte globulin induction and afterwards took tacrolimus and steroids for around 3 years.

Study-level points and caveats: Early post-transplant HvG declines tracked with peak circulating GvH clone levels.

The chain is built from TRBV5-8 and TRBJ2-5; D unresolved. This sequence was found in a human patient who received an intestinal transplant, so some T cells may come from the graft donor. The material was ileum tissue, obtained around 190 days after intestinal transplant. The CDR3 here is CASSLALEETQYF. As DNA, the CDR3 is TGTGCCAGCAGCTTGGCGCTGGAAGAGACCCAGTACTTC.